These 31 T cell receptor beta chains came from one sample sequenced in a study of beta chain features in type 1 diabetes. Points from the study as a whole: In all four CD4+ subsets, TCRB CDR3 length was significantly, moderately reduced in type 1 diabetes.

Since all of the isolated RNA was reverse transcribed, expressed TCRB transcripts were what got sequenced. Assay used: immunoSEQ multiplex PCR; TCRdb lists only in-frame clones, some missing. Of nearly 350,000 clones listed, roughly 9% were seen once; the top ten hold roughly 1%. The antigens for these receptors are not known. Sequenced sample: central memory CD4+ T cells from blood. The receptor source for this set is a man aged 30-40 years with type 1 diabetes.

This clone was detected many times. At the DNA level, this CDR3 is encoded by other sequences in the same sample as well. For the CDR3, the DNA is TGCGCCAGCAGCCAAGTGGAGGGCGCCGGGGAGCTGTTTTTT. Its protein is CASSQVEGAGELFF. The V call is TRBV4-3, the J call TRBJ2-2, with TRBD2 as a possible D gene (6 bases). V was cut by 1 base and J by 6 bases, with 9 bases left in between. Germline-derived CDR1 and CDR2 are LGHNA and YSLEER. The CDR3 extends over 14 amino acids.

This clone was seen a few times. The V and J genes are TRBV7-9 and TRBJ1-2; no reliable D call. This CDR3 contains 13 residues. Germline values: CDR1 SEHNR, CDR2 FQNEAQ (reference sequence). V lost 5 bases and J 0 bases, leaving 7 bases between the germline ends. The CDR3 nucleotides read TGTGCCAGCAGCCCGGAAGCTAACTATGGCTACACCTTC. The encoded protein is CASSPEANYGYTF.

The V gene is TRBV6-5, the J gene TRBJ2-4; 8 nucleotides agree with TRBD1. The V and J ends lost 6 bases and 9 bases, in that order; junction bases with no gene match: 4. This CDR3 is 12 amino acids long. Germline values: CDR1 MNHEY, CDR2 SVGAGI. The CDR3 loop is CASRRQGSIQYF. The CDR3 nucleotides read TGTGCCAGCAGGAGACAGGGGAGCATTCAGTACTTC.

The chain couples TRBV5-4 to TRBJ2-1; 9 bases fit TRBD2. With V trimmed by 1 base and J by 4 bases, 6 bases remained unmatched. CDR1 and CDR2 from the germline V gene are SGHNT and YYREEE (reference sequence). CDR3 length: 16 amino acids. DNA for the CDR3: TGTGCCAGCAGCTTGCCCCCAGCGGGGGGATACAATGAGCAGTTCTTC. Protein sequence: CASSLPPAGGYNEQFF.

The chain combines TRBV29-1 with TRBJ2-3; a weak D match, TRBD2 (5 bases). There are 14 residues in the CDR3. Trimming took off 5 bases at V and 2 bases at J, with 14 bases between the two ends. The germline V gene has CDR1 SQVTM and CDR2 ANQGSEA. In nucleotides, the CDR3 is TGCAGCGTTAAGAGGGTTCCGATCACAGATACGCAGTATTTT. Protein: CSVKRVPITDTQYF.

This clone came up a few times. V is TRBV18 and J is TRBJ1-2, with 8 bases lining up with TRBD1. Germline values: CDR1 KGHSH, CDR2 LQKENI. Germline trimming cut 3 bases from V and 2 bases from J; bases unmatched to any gene: 8. This CDR3 spans 16 amino acids. CDR3 nucleotide sequence: TGTGCCAGCTCACCCTTCAGGGACAGGCCCAACTATGGCTACACCTTC. Translation: CASSPFRDRPNYGYTF.

V and J are TRBV2 and TRBJ2-7; weak D call: TRBD1 (5 bases). Per germline, CDR1 SNHLY and CDR2 FYNNEI. With 7 bases removed from V and 6 bases from J, the gap between germline ends came to 16 bases. The CDR3 has 13 amino acids. CDR3 in amino acids: CASTPFTTAEQYF. The CDR3 region has the DNA TGTGCCAGCACTCCCTTTACGACAGCCGAGCAGTACTTC.

This chain uses TRBV6-6 with TRBJ1-2; D call uncertain. This CDR3 comprises 11 residues. The V end lost 4 bases, the J end lost 4 bases, and 4 bases lay between the germline ends. Germline V CDR1 and CDR2: MNHNY, SVGAGI (reference sequence). The CDR3 nucleotides are TGTGCCAGCAGTTCGATCTATGGCTACACCTTC. It is translated as CASSSIYGYTF.

The V and J genes are TRBV30 and TRBJ2-7, with a tentative D call TRBD1 (6 bases). Germline CDR1 and CDR2: GTSNPN and SVGIG (reference sequence). The CDR3 is 13 residues long. V dropped 3 bases and J dropped 0 bases, with 9 bases sitting between them. The DNA for the CDR3 is TGTGCCTGGAGCGGGACAAACTCCTACGAGCAGTACTTC. Its translation is CAWSGTNSYEQYF.

This chain connects TRBV18 to TRBJ2-5, with TRBD1 identical over 8 bases. Germline CDR1 reads KGHSH; CDR2 reads LQKENI. This CDR3 has 12 residues. J was trimmed by 5 bases and V by 4 bases; bases with no gene match: 0. The CDR3 DNA reads TGTGCCAGCTCACGGGACAGGGAGACCCAGTACTTC. Protein sequence: CASSRDRETQYF. Drawing the rest from reference TRBV18 and TRBJ2-5, the complete variable domain is NAGVMQNPRHLVRRRGQEARLRCSPMKGHSHVYWYRQLPEEGLKFMVYLQKENIIDESGMPKERFSAEFPKEGPSILRIQQVVRGDSAAYFCASSRDRETQYFGPGTRLLVL.

This clone was found a few times. This chain connects TRBV7-2 to TRBJ1-2; D is uncertain. V dropped 2 bases and J dropped 0 bases, with 7 bases sitting between them. The CDR3 spans 14 residues. Looked up from germline, CDR1 is SGHTA and CDR2 is FQGNSA. As DNA, the CDR3 is TGTGCCAGCAGCTTACAGGAAGCTAACTATGGCTACACCTTC. Translating gives CASSLQEANYGYTF.

This clone came up a few times. This chain links TRBV30 with TRBJ1-3, with 8 positions matching TRBD1. CDR3 size: 14 residues. Germline V gene data show CDR1 as GTSNPN and CDR2 as SVGIG (reference sequence). Germline trimming cut 4 bases from V and 4 bases from J; bases unmatched to any gene: 6. This CDR3 reads CAWMRQGRGNTIYF. The CDR3 DNA follows: TGTGCCTGGATGCGACAGGGGAGAGGAAACACCATATATTTT.

The J gene is TRBJ1-2, the V gene TRBV4-3, with 7 bases identical to TRBD1. Per the germline V gene, CDR1 is LGHNA and CDR2 is YSLEER. The CDR3 is 16 residues long. Trimming removed 0 bases from V and 4 bases from J; junction bases left unmatched: 8. CDR3 nucleotides: TGCGCCAGCAGCCAAGATTTCAGGGGGGGAGGCTATGGCTACACCTTC. Protein product: CASSQDFRGGGYGYTF.

J is TRBJ2-7 and V is TRBV10-1; D not resolved. Trimming stripped 8 bases from V and 2 bases from J, with 10 bases between. The germline gives CDR1 WNHNN, CDR2 SYGVQD (reference sequence). The CDR3 is 12 amino acids. CDR3 DNA: TGCGCCAGCGCGGCTGGGGCCTACGAGCAGTACTTC. Protein sequence: CASAAGAYEQYF.

The chain employs TRBV18 and TRBJ2-2; the D is unclear. The CDR3 length is 16 residues. V was shortened by 3 bases and J by 0 bases, with 11 bases between the two germline ends. Looked up from germline, CDR1 is KGHSH and CDR2 is LQKENI. The CDR3 DNA sequence: TGTGCCAGCTCACCCACCAGCATAACGAACACCGGGGAGCTGTTTTTT. Its protein product is CASSPTSITNTGELFF.

This clone was counted only a few times. The chain joins TRBV7-9 to TRBJ1-4; TRBD1 matches 12 bases. V lost 5 bases to trimming and J lost 7 bases; unmatched junction nucleotides: 2. The germline CDR1 and CDR2 sequences are SEHNR and FQNEAQ (reference sequence). The CDR3 has 14 amino acids. The CDR3 reads CASSRDRGREKLFF. The CDR3 nucleotides read TGTGCCAGCAGCAGGGACAGGGGGCGTGAAAAACTGTTTTTT.

V usage is TRBV9 and J usage is TRBJ1-1; a possible D gene is TRBD1 (6 bases). This CDR3 has 14 amino acids. Germline V gene data show CDR1 as SGDLS and CDR2 as YYNGEE. Trimming removed 7 bases at V and 5 bases at J, with 18 bases between. The DNA of the CDR3 is TGTGCCAGCGGCGCGGGGGCATGGGTGACTGAAGCTTTCTTT. Translating it yields CASGAGAWVTEAFF.

V and J are TRBV12-5 and TRBJ2-1; D remains ambiguous. The CDR3 loop spans 16 amino acids. Germline V gene data show CDR1 as LGHNT and CDR2 as FRNRAP. V gave up 5 bases and J gave up 7 bases, with 21 bases separating them. The CDR3 nucleotides read TGTGCTAGTGGTGAAACCAAGTCGGCGCCTACAAATGAGCAGTTCTTC. Translated, it gives CASGETKSAPTNEQFF.

This clone was found a few times. The chain has TRBV6-6 and TRBJ1-1; 10 positions match TRBD1. CDR1 is MNHNY, CDR2 SVGAGI, per germline (reference sequence). CDR3 length: 15 amino acids. Germline trimming cut 6 bases from V and 5 bases from J; bases unmatched to any gene: 9. The CDR3 nucleotides read TGTGCCAGCAGCCGCCGACAGGGGGCGAGTACTGAAGCTTTCTTT. This encodes CASSRRQGASTEAFF.

This clone has more than one count but fewer than ten. V is TRBV6-5 and J is TRBJ2-4; TRBD1 aligns across 7 bases. Looked up from germline, CDR1 is MNHEY and CDR2 is SVGAGI. The CDR3 consists of 16 residues. Trimming took 4 bases from V and 3 from J; bases not matched to a gene: 9. The chain's CDR3 is CASSSRQGRVKNIQYF. CDR3 in DNA: TGTGCCAGCAGTTCCCGACAGGGAAGGGTCAAAAACATTCAGTACTTC.

In DNA form, the CDR3 reads TGTGCCTGGAGACTTAGCGGGGGGAGCAATGAGCAGTTCTTC. Amino acid sequence: CAWRLSGGSNEQFF. The chain couples TRBV30 to TRBJ2-1; 10 bases agree with TRBD2. The CDR3 is made up of 14 amino acids. J lost 6 bases, V lost 3 bases, and 5 bases had no gene match. CDR1 is GTSNPN and CDR2 is SVGIG in the germline V gene (reference sequence). Using reference TRBV30 and TRBJ2-1 for the parts outside the CDR3, the full variable domain is SQTIHQWPATLVQPVGSPLSLECTVEGTSNPNLYWYRQAAGRGLQLLFYSVGIGQISSEVPQNLSASRPQDRQFILSSKKLLLSDSGFYLCAWRLSGGSNEQFFGPGTRLTVL.

A few counts support this clone. The chain is built from TRBV7-9 and TRBJ2-7; tentatively, D is TRBD2 (6 bases). V shed 5 bases and J shed 6 bases, with 11 bases lying between them. The CDR3 has 12 amino acids. Germline V CDR1 and CDR2: SEHNR, FQNEAQ (reference sequence). This CDR3 reads CASSMGGREQYF. The CDR3 region has the DNA TGTGCCAGCAGCATGGGGGGTCGCGAGCAGTACTTC.

V gene TRBV4-3 combines with J gene TRBJ1-6, with D unclear. CDR3 length: 14 amino acids. V lost 0 bases and J 10 bases, leaving 10 bases between the germline ends. In germline, CDR1 is LGHNA, CDR2 YSLEER. In DNA, the CDR3 is TGCGCCAGCAGCCAAGATCTAACAGACTCACCCCTCCACTTT. It is translated as CASSQDLTDSPLHF.

The V and J genes are TRBV10-2 and TRBJ1-2, with D possibly being TRBD1 (6 bases). The CDR3 covers 16 residues. Germline CDR1 WSHSY, CDR2 SAAADI. V was shortened by 5 bases and J by 1 base, with 17 bases between the two germline ends. The CDR3 spells CASSPRTDRNNYGYTF. The DNA for the CDR3 is TGCGCCAGCAGTCCTAGGACAGATCGAAATAACTATGGCTACACCTTC.

This clone was detected many times. The rearrangement joins TRBV10-3 to TRBJ2-2; D is uncertain. The V end was cut by 2 bases, the J end by 1 base, with 11 bases between. The CDR3 contains 16 residues. The germline gives CDR1 ENHRY, CDR2 SYGVKD. DNA for the CDR3: TGTGCCATCAGTGAGCTGGCGACGAAGAACACCGGGGAGCTGTTTTTT. It translates to CAISELATKNTGELFF.

The V call is TRBV6-6, the J call TRBJ1-5; no definite D call. Trimming shortened V by 5 bases and J by 0 bases, and 11 bases separated the two germline ends. CDR1 is MNHNY, CDR2 SVGAGI, per germline (reference sequence). The CDR3 loop spans 15 amino acids. This chain's CDR3 is CASSPVLDSNQPQHF. The CDR3 nucleotides read TGTGCCAGCAGTCCGGTGCTCGATAGCAATCAGCCCCAGCATTTT.

The chain is built from TRBV28 and TRBJ1-4; no clear D gene. This CDR3 has 14 residues. Germline V gene data show CDR1 as MDHEN and CDR2 as SYDVKM. Trimming took 5 bases from V and 8 from J, leaving 15 bases between them. The CDR3 loop is CASSLLGPAEKLFF. CDR3 nucleotide sequence: TGTGCCAGCAGTCTTCTCGGACCGGCGGAAAAACTGTTTTTT.

This clone has a handful of counts. The V and J genes are TRBV7-2 and TRBJ1-2; D may be TRBD1 (6 bases). The CDR3 totals 18 residues. The V gene's germline CDR1 is SGHTA and CDR2 FQGNSA. V lost 0 bases and J 6 bases, leaving 23 bases between the germline ends. As DNA, the CDR3 is TGTGCCAGCAGCTTAGCGACAGGACTCACCTCCTTGGGTAATGGCTACACCTTC. Translated: CASSLATGLTSLGNGYTF. Combining the CDR3 with reference TRBV7-2 and TRBJ1-2 gives the whole variable domain GAGVSQSPSNKVTEKGKDVELRCDPISGHTALYWYRQSLGQGLEFLIYFQGNSAPDKSGLPSDRFSAERTGGSVSTLTIQRTQQEDSAVYLCASSLATGLTSLGNGYTFGSGTRLTVV.

The gene calls are TRBV30 and TRBJ1-1, with D unclear. Germline-derived CDR1 and CDR2 are GTSNPN and SVGIG (reference sequence). V lost 1 base, J lost 4 bases, and 4 bases lay in between. The CDR3 sequence is 11 residues long. This CDR3 reads CAWSASTEAFF. The CDR3, as DNA: TGTGCCTGGAGTGCCTCCACTGAAGCTTTCTTT.

This chain uses TRBV7-8 with TRBJ2-4; D possibly matches TRBD1 or TRBD2 (5 bases each). The V gene's germline CDR1 is SGHVS and CDR2 FQNEAQ. The ends were cut back, 5 bases at V and 0 bases at J, with 20 bases in the middle. The CDR3 is 18 amino acids. CDR3 sequence: CASSPARGPTLAKNIQYF. In nucleotides, the CDR3 is TGTGCCAGCAGCCCCGCACGGGGACCCACGTTAGCCAAAAACATTCAGTACTTC.

The J gene is TRBJ1-5, the V gene TRBV18; D not resolved. Looked up from germline, CDR1 is KGHSH and CDR2 is LQKENI. The germline V and J ends were trimmed by 2 bases and 1 base, with 6 bases remaining between them. The CDR3 consists of 14 residues. The CDR3 nucleotides read TGTGCCAGCTCACCAAGCAGAAGCAATCAGCCCCAGCATTTT. Translated, it gives CASSPSRSNQPQHF.